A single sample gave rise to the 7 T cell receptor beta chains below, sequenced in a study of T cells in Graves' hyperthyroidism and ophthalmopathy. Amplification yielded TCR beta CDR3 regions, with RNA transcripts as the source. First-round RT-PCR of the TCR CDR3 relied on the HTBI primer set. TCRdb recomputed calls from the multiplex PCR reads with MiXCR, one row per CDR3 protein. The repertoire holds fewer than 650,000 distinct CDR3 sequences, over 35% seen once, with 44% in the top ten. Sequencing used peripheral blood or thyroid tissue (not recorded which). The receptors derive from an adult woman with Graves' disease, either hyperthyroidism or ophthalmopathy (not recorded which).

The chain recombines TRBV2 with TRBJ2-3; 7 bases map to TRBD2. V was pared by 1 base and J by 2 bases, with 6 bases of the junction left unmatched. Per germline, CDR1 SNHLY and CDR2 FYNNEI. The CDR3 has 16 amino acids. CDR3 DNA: TGTGCCAGCAGTGAAGAGGCTAGCGGACCCACAGATACGCAGTATTTT. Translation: CASSEEASGPTDTQYF.

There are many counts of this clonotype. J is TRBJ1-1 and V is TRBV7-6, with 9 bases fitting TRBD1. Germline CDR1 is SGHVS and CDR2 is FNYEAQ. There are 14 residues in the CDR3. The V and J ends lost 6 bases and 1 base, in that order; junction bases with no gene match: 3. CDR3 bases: TGTGCCAGCAGAAAGACAGGGGGGAACACTGAAGCTTTCTTT. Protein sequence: CASRKTGGNTEAFF.

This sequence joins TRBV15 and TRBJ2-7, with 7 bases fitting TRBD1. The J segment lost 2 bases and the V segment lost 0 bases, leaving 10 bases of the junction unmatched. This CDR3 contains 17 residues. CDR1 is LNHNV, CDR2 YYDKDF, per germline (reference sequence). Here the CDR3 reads CATSRDGVGQVTYEQYF. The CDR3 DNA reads TGTGCCACCAGCAGAGACGGGGTAGGACAGGTAACCTACGAGCAGTACTTC.

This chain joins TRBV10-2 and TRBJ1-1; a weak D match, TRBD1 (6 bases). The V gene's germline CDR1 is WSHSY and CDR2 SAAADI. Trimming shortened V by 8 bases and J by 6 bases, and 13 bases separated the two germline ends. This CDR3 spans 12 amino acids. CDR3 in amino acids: CASARGSAEAFF. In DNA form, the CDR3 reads TGCGCCAGCGCGAGGGGGTCGGCTGAAGCTTTCTTT.

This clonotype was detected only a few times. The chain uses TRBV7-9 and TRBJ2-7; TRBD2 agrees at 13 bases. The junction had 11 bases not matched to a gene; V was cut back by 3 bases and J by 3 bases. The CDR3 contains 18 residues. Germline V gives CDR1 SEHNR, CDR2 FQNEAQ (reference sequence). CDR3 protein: CASSFPRTSGSQLYEQYF. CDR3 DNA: TGTGCCAGCAGCTTCCCCCGGACTAGCGGGAGCCAACTCTACGAGCAGTACTTC.

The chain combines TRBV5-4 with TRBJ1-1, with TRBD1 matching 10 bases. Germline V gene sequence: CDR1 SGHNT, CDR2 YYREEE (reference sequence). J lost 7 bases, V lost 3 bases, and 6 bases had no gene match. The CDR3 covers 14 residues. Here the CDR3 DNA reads TGTGCCAGCAGCTCGGACAGGGGGACTTTTGAAGCTTTCTTT. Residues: CASSSDRGTFEAFF.

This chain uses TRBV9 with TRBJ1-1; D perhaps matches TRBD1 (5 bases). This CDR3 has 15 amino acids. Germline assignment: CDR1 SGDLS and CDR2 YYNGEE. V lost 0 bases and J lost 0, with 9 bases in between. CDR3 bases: TGTGCCAGCAGCGTAGGGGGGACCATGAACACTGAAGCTTTCTTT. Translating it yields CASSVGGTMNTEAFF.